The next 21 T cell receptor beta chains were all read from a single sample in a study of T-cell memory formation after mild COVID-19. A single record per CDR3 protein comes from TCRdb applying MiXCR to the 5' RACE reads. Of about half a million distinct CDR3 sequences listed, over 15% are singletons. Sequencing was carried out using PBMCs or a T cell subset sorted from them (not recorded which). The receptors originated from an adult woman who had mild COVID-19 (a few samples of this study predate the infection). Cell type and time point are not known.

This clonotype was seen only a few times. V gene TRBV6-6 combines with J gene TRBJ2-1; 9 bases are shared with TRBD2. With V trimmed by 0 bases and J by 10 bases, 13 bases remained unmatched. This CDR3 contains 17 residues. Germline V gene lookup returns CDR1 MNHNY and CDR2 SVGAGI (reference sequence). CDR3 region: CASSYSFTRRAGGEQFF. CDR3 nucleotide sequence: TGTGCCAGCAGTTACTCTTTTACTCGTCGAGCGGGGGGCGAGCAGTTCTTC.

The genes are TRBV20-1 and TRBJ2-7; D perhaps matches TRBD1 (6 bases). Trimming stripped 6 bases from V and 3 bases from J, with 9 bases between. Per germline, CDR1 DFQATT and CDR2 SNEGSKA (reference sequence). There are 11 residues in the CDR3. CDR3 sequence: CSAEQGYEQYF. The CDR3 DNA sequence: TGCAGTGCGGAACAGGGCTACGAGCAGTACTTC.

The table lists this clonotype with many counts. The CDR3 loop is CASSLHPGLGELFF. Written as DNA, the CDR3 is TGTGCCAGCAGCCTGCATCCCGGCCTCGGGGAGCTGTTTTTT. J is TRBJ2-2 and V is TRBV11-2; unclear D gene. The CDR3 is 14 amino acids. CDR1 is SGHAT, CDR2 FQNNGV, per germline. V was cut by 5 bases and J by 7 bases, with 14 bases left in between.

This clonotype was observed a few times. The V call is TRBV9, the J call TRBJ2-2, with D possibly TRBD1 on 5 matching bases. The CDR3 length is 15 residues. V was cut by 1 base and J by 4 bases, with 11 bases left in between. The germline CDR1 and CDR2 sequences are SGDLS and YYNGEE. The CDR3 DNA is TGTGCCAGCAGCGTATGGGGCGAGAGCACCGGGGAGCTGTTTTTT. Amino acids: CASSVWGESTGELFF.

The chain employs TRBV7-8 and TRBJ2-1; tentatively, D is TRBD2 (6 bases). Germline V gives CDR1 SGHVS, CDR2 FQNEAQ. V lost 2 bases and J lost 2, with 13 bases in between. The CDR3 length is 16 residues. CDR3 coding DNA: TGTGCCAGCAGCTTAACCTCTAGCGAGGCCTACAATGAGCAGTTCTTC. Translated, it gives CASSLTSSEAYNEQFF.

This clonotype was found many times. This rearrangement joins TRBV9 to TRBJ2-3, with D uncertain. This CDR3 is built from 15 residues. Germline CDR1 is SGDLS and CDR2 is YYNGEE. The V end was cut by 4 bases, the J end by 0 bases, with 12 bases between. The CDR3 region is CASSYSSFSTDTQYF. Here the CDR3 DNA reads TGTGCCAGCAGCTACAGCAGTTTTAGCACAGATACGCAGTATTTT.

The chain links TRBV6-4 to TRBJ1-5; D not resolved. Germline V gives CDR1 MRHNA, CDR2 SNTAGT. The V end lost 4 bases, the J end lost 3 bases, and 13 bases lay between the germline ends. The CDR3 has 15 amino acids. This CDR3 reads CASSAEGLFNQPQHF. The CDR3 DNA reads TGTGCCAGCAGTGCCGAGGGATTGTTCAATCAGCCCCAGCATTTT.

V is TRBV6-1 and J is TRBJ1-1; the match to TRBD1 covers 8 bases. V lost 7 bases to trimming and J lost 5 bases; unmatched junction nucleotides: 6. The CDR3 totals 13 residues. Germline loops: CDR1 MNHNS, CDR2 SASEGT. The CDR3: CASKDRVMTEAFF. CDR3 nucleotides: TGTGCCAGCAAGGACAGGGTGATGACTGAAGCTTTCTTT.

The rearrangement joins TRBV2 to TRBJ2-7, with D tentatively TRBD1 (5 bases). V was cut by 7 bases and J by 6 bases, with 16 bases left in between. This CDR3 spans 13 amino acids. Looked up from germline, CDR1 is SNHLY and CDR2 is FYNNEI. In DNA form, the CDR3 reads TGTGCCAGCACCGAGTACAGGCTTCCCGAGCAGTACTTC. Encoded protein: CASTEYRLPEQYF.

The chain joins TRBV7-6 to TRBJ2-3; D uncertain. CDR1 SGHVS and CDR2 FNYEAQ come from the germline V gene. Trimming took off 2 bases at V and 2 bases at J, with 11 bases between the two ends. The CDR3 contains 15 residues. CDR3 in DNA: TGTGCCAGCAGCTTACAGACACAGTTCACAGATACGCAGTATTTT. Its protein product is CASSLQTQFTDTQYF.

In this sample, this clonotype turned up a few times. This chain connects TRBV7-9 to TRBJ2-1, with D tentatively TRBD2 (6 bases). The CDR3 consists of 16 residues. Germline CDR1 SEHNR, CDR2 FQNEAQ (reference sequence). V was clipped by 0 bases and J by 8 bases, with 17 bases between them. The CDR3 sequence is CASSLAQGGRLDEQFF. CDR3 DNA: TGTGCCAGCAGCTTAGCGCAGGGAGGAAGGTTGGATGAGCAGTTCTTC. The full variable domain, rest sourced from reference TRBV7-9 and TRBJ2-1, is DTGVSQNPRHKITKRGQNVTFRCDPISEHNRLYWYRQTLGQGPEFLTYFQNEAQLEKSRLLSDRFSAERPKGSFSTLEIQRTEQGDSAMYLCASSLAQGGRLDEQFFGPGTRLTVL.

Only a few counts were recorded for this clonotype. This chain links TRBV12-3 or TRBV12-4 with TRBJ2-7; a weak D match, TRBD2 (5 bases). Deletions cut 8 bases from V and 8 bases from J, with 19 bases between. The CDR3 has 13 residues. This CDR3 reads CASARRGSGKQYF. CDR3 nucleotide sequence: TGTGCCAGCGCAAGACGGGGAAGTGGAAAGCAGTACTTC.

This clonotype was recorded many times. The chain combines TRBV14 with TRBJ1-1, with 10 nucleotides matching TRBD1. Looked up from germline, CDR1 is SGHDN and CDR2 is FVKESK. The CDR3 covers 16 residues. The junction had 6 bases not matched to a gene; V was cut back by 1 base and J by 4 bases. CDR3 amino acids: CASSQGQGAWSTEAFF. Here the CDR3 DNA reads TGTGCCAGCAGCCAAGGACAGGGGGCTTGGAGCACTGAAGCTTTCTTT.

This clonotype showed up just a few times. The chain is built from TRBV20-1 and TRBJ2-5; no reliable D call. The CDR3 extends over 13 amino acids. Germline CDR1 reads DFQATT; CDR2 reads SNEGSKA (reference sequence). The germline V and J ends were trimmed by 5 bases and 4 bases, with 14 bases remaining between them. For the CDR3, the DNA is TGCAGTGCTTGCCCTACCCTTCCAGAGACCCAGTACTTC. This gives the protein CSACPTLPETQYF.

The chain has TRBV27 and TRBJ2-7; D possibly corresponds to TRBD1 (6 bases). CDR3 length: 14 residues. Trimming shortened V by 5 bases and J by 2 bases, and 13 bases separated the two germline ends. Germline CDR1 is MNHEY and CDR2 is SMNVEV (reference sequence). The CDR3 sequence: CASSTGLDAYEQYF. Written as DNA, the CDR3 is TGTGCCAGCAGTACAGGGTTGGACGCCTACGAGCAGTACTTC.

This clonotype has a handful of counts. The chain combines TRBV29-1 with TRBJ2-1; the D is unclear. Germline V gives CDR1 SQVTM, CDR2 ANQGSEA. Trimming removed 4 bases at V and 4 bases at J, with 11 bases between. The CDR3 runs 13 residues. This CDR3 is CSVAFDWYNEQFF. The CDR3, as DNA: TGCAGCGTTGCTTTCGACTGGTACAATGAGCAGTTCTTC.

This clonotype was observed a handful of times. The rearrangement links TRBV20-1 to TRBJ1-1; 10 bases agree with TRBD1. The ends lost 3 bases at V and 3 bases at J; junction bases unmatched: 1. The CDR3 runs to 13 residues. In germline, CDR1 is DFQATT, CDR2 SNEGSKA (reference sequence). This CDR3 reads CSARGQGHTEAFF. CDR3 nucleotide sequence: TGCAGTGCTAGGGGACAGGGGCACACTGAAGCTTTCTTT.

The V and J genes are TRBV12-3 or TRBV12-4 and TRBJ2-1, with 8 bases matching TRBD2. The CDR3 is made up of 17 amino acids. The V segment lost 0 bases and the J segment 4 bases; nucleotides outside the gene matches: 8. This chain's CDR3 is CASSLASTSAAYNEQFF. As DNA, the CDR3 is TGTGCCAGCAGTTTAGCCTCGACTAGCGCTGCTTACAATGAGCAGTTCTTC.

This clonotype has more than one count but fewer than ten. CDR3 DNA sequence: TGCGCCAGCCGCCGGGGGTCTGGCTACACCTTC. This gives the protein CASRRGSGYTF. The V call is TRBV4-3, the J call TRBJ1-2; D possibly corresponds to TRBD1 (5 bases). The CDR3 runs 11 residues. Germline lookup yields CDR1 LGHNA and CDR2 YSLEER. Trimming cost V 8 bases and J 7 bases, with 11 bases left between them.

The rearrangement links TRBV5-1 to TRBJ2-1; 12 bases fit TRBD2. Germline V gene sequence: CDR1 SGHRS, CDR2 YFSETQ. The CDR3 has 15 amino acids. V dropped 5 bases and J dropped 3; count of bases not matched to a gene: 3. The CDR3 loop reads CASRETSGGYNEQFF. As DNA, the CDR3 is TGCGCCAGCAGGGAGACTAGCGGGGGCTACAATGAGCAGTTCTTC.

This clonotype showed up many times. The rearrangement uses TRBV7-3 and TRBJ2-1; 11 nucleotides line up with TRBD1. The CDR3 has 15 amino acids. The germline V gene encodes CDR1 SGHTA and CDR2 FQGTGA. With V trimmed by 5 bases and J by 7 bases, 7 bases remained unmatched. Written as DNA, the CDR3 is TGTGCCAGCAGCCGAGCCGGGACAGGGGGGAATGAGCAGTTCTTC. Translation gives CASSRAGTGGNEQFF.